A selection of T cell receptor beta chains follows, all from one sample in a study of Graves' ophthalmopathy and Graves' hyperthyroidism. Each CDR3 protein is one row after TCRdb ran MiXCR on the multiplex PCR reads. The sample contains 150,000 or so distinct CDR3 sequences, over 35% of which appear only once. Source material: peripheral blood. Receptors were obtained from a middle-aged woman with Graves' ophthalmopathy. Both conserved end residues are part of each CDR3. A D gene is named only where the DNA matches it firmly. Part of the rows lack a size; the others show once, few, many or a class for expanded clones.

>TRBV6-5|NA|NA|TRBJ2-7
TGTGCCAGCAGTTACCCCCTCTCTGGCGAGCAGTACTTC
CASSYPLSGEQYF
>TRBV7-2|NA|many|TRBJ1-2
TGTGCCAGCAGCTTAGAACGGCCATATGGCTACACCTTC
CASSLERPYGYTF
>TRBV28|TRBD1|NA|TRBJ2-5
TGTGCCAGCAGCTTGGGGTGGCAGGGGGCAGAGACCCAGTACTTC
CASSLGWQGAETQYF
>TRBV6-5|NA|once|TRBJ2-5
TGTGCCAGCAGTTACTCCGGCGGAGGGATGGAGACCCAGTACTTC
CASSYSGGGMETQYF
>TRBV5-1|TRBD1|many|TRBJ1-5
TGCGCCAGCAGCTTTTCGGGACAGGGGAACCAGCCCCAGCATTTT
CASSFSGQGNQPQHF
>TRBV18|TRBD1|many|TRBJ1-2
TGTGCCAGCTCAGCCGGACAGGGGGATGTCTATGGCTACACCTTC
CASSAGQGDVYGYTF
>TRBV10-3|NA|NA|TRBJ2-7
TGTGCCATCAGTGAGTCTCTAGGGTACGAGCAGTACTTC
CAISESLGYEQYF
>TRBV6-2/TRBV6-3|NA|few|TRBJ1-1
TGTGCCAGCAGTTCTGAGCCTGAAGCTTTCTTT
CASSSEPEAFF
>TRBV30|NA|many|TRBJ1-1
TGTGCCTGGGCCTCGGGCGATCGGGCTTTCTTT
CAWASGDRAFF
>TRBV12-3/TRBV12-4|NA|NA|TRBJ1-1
TGTGCCAGCAGTTTTGTGGGGGCCGAAACTGAAGCTTTCTTT
CASSFVGAETEAFF
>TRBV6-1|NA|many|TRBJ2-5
TGTGCCAGCAGTGAAGCTCCCCCCGGGCTTTGGGGGACCCAGTACTTC
CASSEAPPGLWGTQYF
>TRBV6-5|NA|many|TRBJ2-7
TGTGCCAGCAGTTGGTCAGCGTGGGACTCCTACGAGCAGTACTTC
CASSWSAWDSYEQYF